Sequencing of this T cell receptor beta chain was carried out in a study of circulating and synovial CD4+ cells in juvenile arthritis. Study-wide points: Some such blood samples were as oligoclonal as synovium. Traditional Vbeta family usage analysis missed the pathogenic-like versus bulk difference.

The assay was immunoSEQ multiplex PCR, and TCRdb's table has in-frame clones only and misses some. The profile shows 25,000 to 35,000 clones, around 93% of them singletons. The CDR3 is 14 amino acids. Germline V gene data show CDR1 as SEHNR and CDR2 as FQNEAQ (reference sequence). The V segment lost 4 bases and the J segment 7 bases; nucleotides outside the gene matches: 7. Donors were patients with active juvenile idiopathic arthritis. A word on this clone: Its target is unknown.

The specimen sequenced was CD4+ T cells from blood. The sequence came from a human donor with juvenile idiopathic arthritis. The chain recombines TRBV7-9 with TRBJ2-7; TRBD1 agrees at 10 bases. The CDR3 region is CASSSGTGDWEQYF. The CDR3 nucleotides read TGTGCCAGCAGCTCCGGGACAGGGGACTGGGAGCAGTACTTC.